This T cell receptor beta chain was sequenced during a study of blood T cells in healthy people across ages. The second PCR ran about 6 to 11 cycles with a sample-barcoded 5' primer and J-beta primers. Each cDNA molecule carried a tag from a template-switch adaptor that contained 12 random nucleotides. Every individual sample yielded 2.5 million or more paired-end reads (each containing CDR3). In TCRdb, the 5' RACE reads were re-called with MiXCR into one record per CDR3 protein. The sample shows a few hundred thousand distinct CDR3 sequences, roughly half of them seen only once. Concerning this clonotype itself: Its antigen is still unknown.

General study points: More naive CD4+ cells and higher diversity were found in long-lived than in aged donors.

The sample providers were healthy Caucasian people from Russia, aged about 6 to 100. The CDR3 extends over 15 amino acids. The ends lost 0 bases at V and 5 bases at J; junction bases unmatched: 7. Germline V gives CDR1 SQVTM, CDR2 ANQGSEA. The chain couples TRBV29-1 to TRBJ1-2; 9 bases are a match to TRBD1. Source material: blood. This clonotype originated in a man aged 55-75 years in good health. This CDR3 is CSVEERTGERYGYTF. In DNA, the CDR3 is TGCAGCGTTGAAGAAAGGACAGGGGAAAGATATGGCTACACCTTC.